The rows below give T cell receptor beta chains drawn from one sample of a study of post-analysis software for immune sequencing data. TCRdb re-analysed the PCR reads in MiXCR, keeping a single row per CDR3 protein. The data hold fewer than 600,000 distinct CDR3 sequences, with around 40% observed a single time. Sequencing was done on a sample of blood. The receptors were gathered from a girl aged 5-17 years with multiple sclerosis. CDR3s include the opening cysteine and the closing phenylalanine or tryptophan. A D gene is named only where the DNA matches it firmly. Not every row has a clone size; where given, it reads once, few, many or a size class.

v_gene: TRBV12-3/TRBV12-4
j_gene: TRBJ1-5
d_gene: NA
abundance: NA
CDR3nt: TGTGCCAGCAATACTGACAGGAGAATCCAGCCCCAGCATTTT
CDR3aa: CASNTDRRIQPQHF

v_gene: TRBV29-1
j_gene: TRBJ2-7
d_gene: TRBD2
abundance: NA
CDR3nt: TGCAGCGTCCGTCCGGGACTAGCTTACGAGCAGTACTTC
CDR3aa: CSVRPGLAYEQYF

v_gene: TRBV6-1
j_gene: TRBJ2-1
d_gene: NA
abundance: NA
CDR3nt: TGTGCCAGCAGTGGGCCCAAAACCTACAATGAGCAGTTCTTC
CDR3aa: CASSGPKTYNEQFF

v_gene: TRBV7-2
j_gene: TRBJ2-5
d_gene: TRBD2
abundance: few
CDR3nt: TGTGCCAGCACCCAAACTCGACTAGCGGAGACCCAGTACTTC
CDR3aa: CASTQTRLAETQYF

v_gene: TRBV7-9
j_gene: TRBJ1-4
d_gene: NA
abundance: NA
CDR3nt: TGTGCCAGCAGCCCCTGGACAGCCAATGGAAAACTGTTTTTT
CDR3aa: CASSPWTANGKLFF

v_gene: TRBV27
j_gene: TRBJ2-7
d_gene: TRBD1
abundance: NA
CDR3nt: TGTGCCAGCGGTACCCGACAGGGGGCCGAGCAGTACTTC
CDR3aa: CASGTRQGAEQYF

v_gene: TRBV7-2
j_gene: TRBJ2-7
d_gene: TRBD2
abundance: few
CDR3nt: TGTGCCAGCAGCCCACGGACTAGCGGGAGCCACGAGCAGTACTTC
CDR3aa: CASSPRTSGSHEQYF

v_gene: TRBV4-1
j_gene: TRBJ2-7
d_gene: TRBD2
abundance: NA
CDR3nt: TGCGCCAGCAGCCTCCCAAGGGCTAGCGGGAGTAATGAGCAGTACTTC
CDR3aa: CASSLPRASGSNEQYF

v_gene: TRBV7-9
j_gene: TRBJ2-1
d_gene: NA
abundance: few
CDR3nt: TGTGCCAGCAGCCCTATTAACAATGAGCAGTTCTTC
CDR3aa: CASSPINNEQFF

v_gene: TRBV12-3/TRBV12-4
j_gene: TRBJ1-1
d_gene: NA
abundance: NA
CDR3nt: TGTGCCAGCAGTTTAGCGTCCGACTCTGAAGCTTTCTTT
CDR3aa: CASSLASDSEAFF

v_gene: TRBV7-2
j_gene: TRBJ1-2
d_gene: NA
abundance: NA
CDR3nt: TGTGCCAGCAGCACGGGGACGGGGCAAGGCTACACCTTC
CDR3aa: CASSTGTGQGYTF

v_gene: TRBV20-1
j_gene: TRBJ2-1
d_gene: TRBD2
abundance: NA
CDR3nt: TGCAGTGCTAGACCGGGACTAGCGATGTCCTACAATGAGCAGTTCTTC
CDR3aa: CSARPGLAMSYNEQFF

v_gene: TRBV3-1
j_gene: TRBJ2-1
d_gene: TRBD2
abundance: NA
CDR3nt: TGTGCCAGCAGCCCTTTGTCGGGAGGCACCTACAATGAGCAGTTCTTC
CDR3aa: CASSPLSGGTYNEQFF

v_gene: TRBV20-1
j_gene: TRBJ1-2
d_gene: NA
abundance: few
CDR3nt: TGCAGTGCTAGAGATCGGGGGGCGCGGGGCTACACCTTC
CDR3aa: CSARDRGARGYTF

v_gene: TRBV20-1
j_gene: TRBJ2-7
d_gene: TRBD2
abundance: NA
CDR3nt: TGCAGTGCTACTCTAGCGGGCCCCTCCTACGAGCAGTACTTC
CDR3aa: CSATLAGPSYEQYF

v_gene: TRBV28
j_gene: TRBJ2-7
d_gene: TRBD1
abundance: NA
CDR3nt: TGTGCCAGCAGTTTCTCACAGGGGACCTACGAGCAGTACTTC
CDR3aa: CASSFSQGTYEQYF

v_gene: TRBV12-3/TRBV12-4
j_gene: TRBJ2-1
d_gene: NA
abundance: NA
CDR3nt: TGTGCCAGCAGTTTACATCAGGACAGTAACAATGAGCAGTTCTTC
CDR3aa: CASSLHQDSNNEQFF

v_gene: TRBV27
j_gene: TRBJ2-1
d_gene: NA
abundance: NA
CDR3nt: TGTGCCAGCAGTTATACTCGACCCCCACCAAACAATGAGCAGTTCTTC
CDR3aa: CASSYTRPPPNNEQFF

v_gene: TRBV4-2
j_gene: TRBJ2-5
d_gene: TRBD1
abundance: NA
CDR3nt: TGTGCCAGCAGTCTTAATCGGGACAGGCAAGAGACCCAGTACTTC
CDR3aa: CASSLNRDRQETQYF

v_gene: TRBV7-9
j_gene: TRBJ2-7
d_gene: NA
abundance: few
CDR3nt: TGTGCCAGCAGCTTCGGTAGCGGCTACGAGCAGTACTTC
CDR3aa: CASSFGSGYEQYF

v_gene: TRBV5-1
j_gene: TRBJ2-4
d_gene: TRBD2
abundance: NA
CDR3nt: TGCGCCAGCAGCCCGCTAGGGAGGGAGGAGCAGTACTTC
CDR3aa: CASSPLGREEQYF

v_gene: TRBV2
j_gene: TRBJ2-1
d_gene: NA
abundance: few
CDR3nt: TGTGCCAGCAAATCCTTTACTACTAACAATGAGCAGTTCTTC
CDR3aa: CASKSFTTNNEQFF

v_gene: TRBV28
j_gene: TRBJ2-7
d_gene: TRBD1
abundance: NA
CDR3nt: TGTGTCAGCAGTTTGGACAGGGTGGACGACGAGCAGTACTTC
CDR3aa: CVSSLDRVDDEQYF

v_gene: TRBV7-3
j_gene: TRBJ2-1
d_gene: TRBD2
abundance: NA
CDR3nt: TGTGCCAGCAGCTTAACTTGGACTAGCGGGAGCGATGAGCAGTTCTTC
CDR3aa: CASSLTWTSGSDEQFF

v_gene: TRBV6-5
j_gene: TRBJ2-3
d_gene: TRBD1
abundance: NA
CDR3nt: TGTGCCAGCAGTTACCGGCCGGGGCAGGGGGCGAAAGATACGCAGTATTTT
CDR3aa: CASSYRPGQGAKDTQYF

v_gene: TRBV27
j_gene: TRBJ2-3
d_gene: NA
abundance: NA
CDR3nt: TGTGCCAGCAGTGCTAGCAGGGGGAGGGCCTTCGGCACAGATACGCAGTATTTT
CDR3aa: CASSASRGRAFGTDTQYF

v_gene: TRBV7-2
j_gene: TRBJ2-4
d_gene: NA
abundance: few
CDR3nt: TGTGCCAGCAGCCCTACGGGCCTCGAGGGCAAAAACATTCAGTACTTC
CDR3aa: CASSPTGLEGKNIQYF

v_gene: TRBV15
j_gene: TRBJ2-1
d_gene: NA
abundance: NA
CDR3nt: TGTGCCACCAGCAGAGATCCCGCAGGGGTCACCTTCAATGAGCAGTTCTTC
CDR3aa: CATSRDPAGVTFNEQFF

v_gene: TRBV5-6
j_gene: TRBJ2-3
d_gene: NA
abundance: few
CDR3nt: TGTGCCAGCAGTCAGATAGGGGGCAGGGACTCGAGTACGCAGTATTTT
CDR3aa: CASSQIGGRDSSTQYF

v_gene: TRBV2
j_gene: TRBJ1-5
d_gene: NA
abundance: NA
CDR3nt: TGTGCCAGCAGTGAAGCGGACGGGAGAAATCAGCCCCAGCATTTT
CDR3aa: CASSEADGRNQPQHF

v_gene: TRBV20-1
j_gene: TRBJ2-7
d_gene: NA
abundance: few
CDR3nt: TGCAGTGCAACCGACAGCCCCTACGAGCAGTACTTC
CDR3aa: CSATDSPYEQYF

v_gene: TRBV10-3
j_gene: TRBJ2-1
d_gene: TRBD2
abundance: NA
CDR3nt: TGTGCCATCAGGGCTGAGCGGGAGAAATCCTACAATGAGCGGTTCTTC
CDR3aa: CAIRAEREKSYNERFF

v_gene: TRBV21-1
j_gene: TRBJ1-2
d_gene: NA
abundance: NA
CDR3nt: TGTGCCAGCAGCAAAGGGCTGTACTATGGCTACACCTTC
CDR3aa: CASSKGLYYGYTF

v_gene: TRBV7-8
j_gene: TRBJ2-1
d_gene: NA
abundance: NA
CDR3nt: TGTGCCAGCAGCTTAGCCCCGGGTGAGCAGTTCTTC
CDR3aa: CASSLAPGEQFF

v_gene: TRBV5-1
j_gene: TRBJ1-1
d_gene: NA
abundance: once
CDR3nt: TGCGCCAGCAGCTTGGGGGGGGAGGAGAACACTGAAGCTTTCTTT
CDR3aa: CASSLGGEENTEAFF

v_gene: TRBV5-1
j_gene: TRBJ2-7
d_gene: NA
abundance: few
CDR3nt: TGCGCCAGCAGCTTGGGGGTTAGCCTTTCGTCCCCCTACGAGCAGTACTTC
CDR3aa: CASSLGVSLSSPYEQYF

v_gene: TRBV7-3
j_gene: TRBJ2-1
d_gene: NA
abundance: NA
CDR3nt: TGTGCCAGCAGCTTTGCCGGGAAGGGGTCCTACAATGAGCAGTTCTTC
CDR3aa: CASSFAGKGSYNEQFF

v_gene: TRBV29-1
j_gene: TRBJ2-2
d_gene: NA
abundance: NA
CDR3nt: TGCAGCGTTTTCGGAAGCGGGAACACCGGGGAGCTGTTTTTT
CDR3aa: CSVFGSGNTGELFF

v_gene: TRBV20-1
j_gene: TRBJ2-1
d_gene: TRBD2
abundance: NA
CDR3nt: TGCAGTGCTAGGCGGCGGGAGCTGAATGAGCAGTTCTTC
CDR3aa: CSARRRELNEQFF

v_gene: TRBV6-6
j_gene: TRBJ1-2
d_gene: NA
abundance: few
CDR3nt: TGTGCCAGCAGTTACTTGAGTAACTATGGCTACACCTTC
CDR3aa: CASSYLSNYGYTF

v_gene: TRBV13
j_gene: TRBJ1-2
d_gene: TRBD1
abundance: NA
CDR3nt: TGTGCCAGCAGCCAACAGGGGCGGTATGGCTACACCTTC
CDR3aa: CASSQQGRYGYTF

v_gene: TRBV20-1
j_gene: TRBJ2-4
d_gene: NA
abundance: many
CDR3nt: TGCAGTGCTAGATGGACGGGCACTAGGATCAAAAACATTCAGTACTTC
CDR3aa: CSARWTGTRIKNIQYF